Following are 19 T cell receptor beta chains from one sample sequenced in a study of CD8+ T cells in alopecia areata. cDNA reverse transcribed from extracted RNA served as the sequencing template. Generated by immunoSEQ multiplex PCR, the TCRdb table keeps only in-frame clones and is missing some. The sample contains about 120,000 clones, roughly 50% of which appear only once. The sequenced sample was NKG2D-low CD8+ T cells sorted from blood. The source is a human donor with alopecia areata.

The chain has TRBV9 and TRBJ2-1; D gene unclear. The CDR3 covers 15 residues. Germline CDR1 SGDLS, CDR2 YYNGEE. With 0 bases removed from V and 8 bases from J, the gap between germline ends came to 15 bases. The CDR3 bases are TGTGCCAGCAGCGTAGTTAAGGTGCCTTTGGATGAGCAGTTCTTC. Protein product: CASSVVKVPLDEQFF.

This chain joins TRBV13 and TRBJ2-1; D ambiguous. The germline V and J ends were trimmed by 6 bases and 6 bases, with 9 bases remaining between them. CDR3 size: 12 residues. CDR1 PRHDT and CDR2 FYEKMQ come from the germline V gene (reference sequence). The CDR3 sequence is CASSPRTNEQFF. The CDR3 region has the DNA TGTGCCAGCAGTCCCAGGACCAATGAGCAGTTCTTC.

This clone showed up just a few times. The chain uses TRBV29-1 and TRBJ2-2, with unresolved D. The CDR3 contains 13 residues. CDR1 SQVTM and CDR2 ANQGSEA come from the germline V gene. V was shortened by 0 bases and J by 1 base, with 3 bases between the two germline ends. CDR3 sequence: CSVEDVNTGELFF. The CDR3 DNA sequence: TGCAGCGTTGAAGATGTGAACACCGGGGAGCTGTTTTTT.

This chain uses TRBV7-2 with TRBJ2-1; possible D gene TRBD1, 6 bases. V gave up 7 bases and J gave up 10 bases, with 11 bases separating them. The CDR3 is 11 amino acids. Germline V gene sequence: CDR1 SGHTA, CDR2 FQGNSA. The CDR3 spells CASTLGHEQFF. CDR3 nucleotide sequence: TGTGCCAGCACCTTGGGACACGAGCAGTTCTTC.

The chain employs TRBV5-1 and TRBJ1-2; the D gene is possibly TRBD1 (5 bases). The V end was cut by 4 bases, the J end by 2 bases, with 15 bases between. This CDR3 comprises 15 residues. Germline-derived CDR1 and CDR2 are SGHRS and YFSETQ. The CDR3 sequence: CASSPAGTDNYGYTF. The CDR3 coding sequence is TGCGCCAGCAGCCCCGCCGGGACGGACAACTATGGCTACACCTTC.

The genes are TRBV7-9 and TRBJ2-3, with a tentative D call TRBD1 (6 bases). This CDR3 spans 15 amino acids. In germline, CDR1 is SEHNR, CDR2 FQNEAQ (reference sequence). Trimming took 7 bases from V and 2 from J, leaving 16 bases between them. The CDR3 DNA follows: TGTGCCAGCACCAGTCGGGACACCCCCACAGATACGCAGTATTTT. Translation gives CASTSRDTPTDTQYF.

This clone has more than one count but fewer than ten. The V and J genes are TRBV4-1 and TRBJ2-7; tentative D call: TRBD1 (6 bases). V lost 4 bases and J 6 bases, leaving 10 bases between the germline ends. Germline-derived CDR1 and CDR2 are MGHRA and YSYEKL. The CDR3 runs 12 residues. For the CDR3, the DNA is TGCGCCAGCAGCCCACAGGGTAGCGAGCAGTACTTC. Translating gives CASSPQGSEQYF.

The rearrangement links TRBV27 to TRBJ1-4, with a possible D match to TRBD1 (6 bases). The length of the CDR3 is 12 residues. Between the trimmed V and J ends, which lost 5 bases and 8 bases, there was a span of 9 bases. Germline CDR1 reads MNHEY; CDR2 reads SMNVEV (reference sequence). CDR3 protein: CASSQGGEKLFF. The CDR3 bases are TGTGCCAGCAGTCAAGGGGGGGAAAAACTGTTTTTT.

V and J are TRBV5-1 and TRBJ2-1, with D possibly being TRBD2 (5 bases). V dropped 0 bases and J dropped 12 bases, with 19 bases sitting between them. CDR3 length: 15 residues. Germline assignment: CDR1 SGHRS and CDR2 YFSETQ. DNA of the CDR3: TGCGCCAGCAGCTTGGAATCACCCGGGATACTGGGGCAGTTCTTC. This gives the protein CASSLESPGILGQFF.

The gene calls are TRBV25-1 and TRBJ1-4, with D perhaps TRBD1 (5 bases). Trimming shortened V by 4 bases and J by 3 bases, and 21 bases separated the two germline ends. The V gene's germline CDR1 is MGHDK and CDR2 SYGVNS. There are 18 residues in the CDR3. The CDR3 sequence: CASSGPPEGRMANEKLFF. In nucleotides, the CDR3 is TGTGCCAGCAGTGGCCCCCCGGAGGGGAGGATGGCTAATGAAAAACTGTTTTTT.

This clone showed up just a few times. CDR3 nucleotides: TGCAGCGTTGAACGAAATGGCTACACCTTC. It translates to CSVERNGYTF. The rearrangement joins TRBV29-1 to TRBJ1-2; no reliable D call. The CDR3 consists of 10 residues. Trimming cost V 2 bases and J 6 bases, with 4 bases left between them. Germline values: CDR1 SQVTM, CDR2 ANQGSEA.

The rearrangement joins TRBV29-1 to TRBJ2-7; 8 nucleotides line up with TRBD1. Trimming took 4 bases from V and 3 from J; bases not matched to a gene: 5. CDR1 is SQVTM and CDR2 is ANQGSEA in the germline V gene. This CDR3 is built from 13 residues. The CDR3: CSVGTGSDYEQYF. The CDR3 bases are TGCAGCGTTGGGACAGGGAGCGACTACGAGCAGTACTTC.

This clone was seen only a few times. This rearrangement joins TRBV29-1 to TRBJ2-7; the match to TRBD1 covers 8 bases. The CDR3 covers 12 residues. V shed 3 bases, J shed 5 bases, and the junction held 3 bases outside the gene matches. Germline V gives CDR1 SQVTM, CDR2 ANQGSEA. The CDR3 sequence: CSVDDRGHEQYF. CDR3 bases: TGCAGCGTTGATGACAGGGGCCACGAGCAGTACTTC.

Comments on this clone: The sample carries other DNA sequences with the same CDR3. This rearrangement joins TRBV29-1 to TRBJ2-7; D not resolved. The CDR3 loop spans 13 amino acids. V was cut by 4 bases and J by 0 bases, with 10 bases left in between. Germline V CDR1 and CDR2: SQVTM, ANQGSEA. The CDR3 DNA reads TGCAGCGTTGTAGGTGGGCTCTCCTACGAGCAGTACTTC. It specifies CSVVGGLSYEQYF.

V is TRBV30 and J is TRBJ1-2; TRBD1 is a possible D gene (5 bases). This CDR3 spans 11 amino acids. Trimming removed 3 bases from V and 7 bases from J, with 9 bases in between. Germline lookup yields CDR1 GTSNPN and CDR2 SVGIG (reference sequence). CDR3 in amino acids: CAWRGEAGYTF. The DNA of the CDR3 is TGTGCCTGGAGGGGGGAAGCTGGCTACACCTTC.

The rearrangement joins TRBV29-1 to TRBJ1-1; 8 nucleotides match TRBD1. From germline, CDR1 is SQVTM and CDR2 ANQGSEA. V was pared by 7 bases and J by 1 base, with 2 bases of the junction left unmatched. The CDR3 is made up of 12 amino acids. The DNA for the CDR3 is TGCAGCGCGGACAGGGAGAACACTGAAGCTTTCTTT. Encoded protein: CSADRENTEAFF.

V and J are TRBV28 and TRBJ2-5; the D gene is possibly TRBD2 (7 bases). CDR1 is MDHEN and CDR2 is SYDVKM in the germline V gene. The CDR3 is 16 amino acids. V was trimmed by 5 bases and J by 4 bases, leaving 20 bases between them. The CDR3 spells CASSRSGGGGTETQYF. The CDR3 coding sequence is TGTGCCAGCAGTCGCTCTGGGGGAGGGGGTACAGAGACCCAGTACTTC.

CDR3 amino acids: CASSSDDYYGYTF. The CDR3 nucleotides are TGTGCCAGCAGCTCCGACGATTACTATGGCTACACCTTC. This chain links TRBV5-6 with TRBJ1-2, with D unresolved. The germline V gene encodes CDR1 SGHDT and CDR2 YYEEEE. This CDR3 comprises 13 residues. The V end was cut by 3 bases, the J end by 3 bases, with 9 bases between. The whole variable domain, remainder taken from reference TRBV5-6 and TRBJ1-2, is DAGVTQSPTHLIKTRGQQVTLRCSPKSGHDTVSWYQQALGQGPQFIFQYYEEEERQRGNFPDRFSGHQFPNYSSELNVNALLLGDSALYLCASSSDDYYGYTFGSGTRLTVV.

The chain uses TRBV29-1 and TRBJ1-1; maybe TRBD1 (5 bases). The CDR3 covers 12 residues. Deletions cut 2 bases from V and 4 bases from J, with 8 bases between. In germline, CDR1 is SQVTM, CDR2 ANQGSEA. The CDR3 here is CSVEMGTTEAFF. CDR3 coding DNA: TGCAGCGTTGAAATGGGGACCACTGAAGCTTTCTTT.